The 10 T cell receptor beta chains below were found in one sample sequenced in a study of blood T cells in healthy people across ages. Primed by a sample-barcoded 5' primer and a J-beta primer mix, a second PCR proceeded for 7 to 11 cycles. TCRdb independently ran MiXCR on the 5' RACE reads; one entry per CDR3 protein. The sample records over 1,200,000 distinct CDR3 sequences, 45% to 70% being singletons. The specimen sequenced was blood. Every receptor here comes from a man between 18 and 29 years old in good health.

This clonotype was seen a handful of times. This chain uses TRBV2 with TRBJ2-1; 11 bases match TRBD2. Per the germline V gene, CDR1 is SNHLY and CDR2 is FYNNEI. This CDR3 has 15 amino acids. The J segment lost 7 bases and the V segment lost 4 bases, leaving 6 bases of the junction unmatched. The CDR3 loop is CASSATSGGLNEQFF. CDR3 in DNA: TGTGCCAGCAGTGCCACTAGCGGGGGACTGAATGAGCAGTTCTTC.

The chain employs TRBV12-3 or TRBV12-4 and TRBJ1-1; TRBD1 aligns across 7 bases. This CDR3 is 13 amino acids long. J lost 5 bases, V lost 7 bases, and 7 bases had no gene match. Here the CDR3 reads CASTQTGSTEAFF. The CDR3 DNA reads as TGTGCCAGCACCCAGACAGGGTCAACTGAAGCTTTCTTT.

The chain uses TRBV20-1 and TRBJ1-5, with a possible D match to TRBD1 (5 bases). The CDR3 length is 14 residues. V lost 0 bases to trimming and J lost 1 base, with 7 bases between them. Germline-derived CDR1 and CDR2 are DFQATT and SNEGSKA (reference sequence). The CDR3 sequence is CSAREAGSNQPQHF. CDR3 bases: TGCAGTGCTAGAGAGGCAGGGAGCAATCAGCCCCAGCATTTT.

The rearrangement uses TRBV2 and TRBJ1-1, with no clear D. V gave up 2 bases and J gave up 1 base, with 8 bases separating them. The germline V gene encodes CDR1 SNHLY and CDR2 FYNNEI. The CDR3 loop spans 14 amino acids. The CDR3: CASSENPRNTEAFF. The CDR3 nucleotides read TGTGCCAGCAGTGAAAACCCCCGGAACACTGAAGCTTTCTTT.

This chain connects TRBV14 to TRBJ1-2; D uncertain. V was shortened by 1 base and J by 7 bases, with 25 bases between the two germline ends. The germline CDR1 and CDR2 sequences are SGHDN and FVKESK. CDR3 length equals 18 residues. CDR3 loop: CASSQVGWRVGSTGGYTF. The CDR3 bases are TGTGCCAGCAGCCAAGTTGGGTGGAGAGTTGGCAGCACCGGTGGCTACACCTTC.

In DNA form, the CDR3 reads TGTGCCAGCAGTACAGGAGAGCGGGAGGGCCTGGATGAGCAGTTCTTC. Translating gives CASSTGEREGLDEQFF. The chain uses TRBV12-3 or TRBV12-4 and TRBJ2-1, with 10 nucleotides matching TRBD2. The V segment lost 5 bases and the J segment 8 bases; nucleotides outside the gene matches: 12. The CDR3 runs 16 residues.

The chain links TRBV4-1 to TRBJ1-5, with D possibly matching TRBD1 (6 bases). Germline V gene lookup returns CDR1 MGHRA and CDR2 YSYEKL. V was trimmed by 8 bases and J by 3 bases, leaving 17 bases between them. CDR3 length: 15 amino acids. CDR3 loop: CASSRQDRSNQPQHF. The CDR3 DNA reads TGCGCCAGCTCAAGACAGGACCGTTCCAATCAGCCCCAGCATTTT.

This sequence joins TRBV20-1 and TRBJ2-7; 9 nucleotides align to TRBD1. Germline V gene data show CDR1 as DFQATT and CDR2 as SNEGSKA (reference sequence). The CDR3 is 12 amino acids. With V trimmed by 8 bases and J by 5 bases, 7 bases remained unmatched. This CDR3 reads CSRGGTGNEQYF. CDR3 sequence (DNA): TGCAGTAGGGGAGGGACAGGGAACGAGCAGTACTTC.

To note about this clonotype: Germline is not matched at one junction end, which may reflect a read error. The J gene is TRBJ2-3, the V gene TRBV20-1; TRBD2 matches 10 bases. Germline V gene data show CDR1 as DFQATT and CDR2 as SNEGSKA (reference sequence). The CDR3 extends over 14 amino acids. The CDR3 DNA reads TGCAGTGCTAGTAAACTAGCGGGGAAAGAGACCCAGTACTTT. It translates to CSASKLAGKETQYF.

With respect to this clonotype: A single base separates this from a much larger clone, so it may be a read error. The CDR3 is CAWSFRASGRRSDTQYF. DNA for the CDR3: TGTGCCTGGAGCTTCCGTGCTAGCGGGAGGAGGTCAGATACGCAGTATTTT. This chain joins TRBV30 and TRBJ2-3, with 11 bases lining up with TRBD2. The CDR3 runs to 17 residues. Germline V CDR1 and CDR2: GTSNPN, SVGIG (reference sequence). V was clipped by 3 bases and J by 4 bases; unmatched bases: 12.